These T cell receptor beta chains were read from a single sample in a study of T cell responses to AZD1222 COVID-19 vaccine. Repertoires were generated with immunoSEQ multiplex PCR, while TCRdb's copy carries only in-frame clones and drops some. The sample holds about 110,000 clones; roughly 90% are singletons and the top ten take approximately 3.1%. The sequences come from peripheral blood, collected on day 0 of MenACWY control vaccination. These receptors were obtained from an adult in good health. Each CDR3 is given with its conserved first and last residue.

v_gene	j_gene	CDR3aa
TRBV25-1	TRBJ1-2	CASSEGRGDGYTF
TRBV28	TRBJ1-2	CASSSPGPSIYGYTF
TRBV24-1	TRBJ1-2	CATQGTAGGYTF
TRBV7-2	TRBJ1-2	CASSLGVDYGYTF
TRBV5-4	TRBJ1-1	CASRMLGGLKTEAFF
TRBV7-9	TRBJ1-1	CASHSGLHTEAFF
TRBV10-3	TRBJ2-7	CAISWDRERQYEQYF
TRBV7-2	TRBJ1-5	CASSLGSPYSNQPQHF
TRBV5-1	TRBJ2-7	CASSSQGALNEQYF
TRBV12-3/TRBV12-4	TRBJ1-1	CASSLIVNTEAFF
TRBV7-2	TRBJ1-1	CASSLGGTVNTEAFF
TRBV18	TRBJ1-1	CASSPLVTANTEAFF
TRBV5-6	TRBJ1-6	CASTESGRYSPLHF
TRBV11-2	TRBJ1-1	CASTRRGEVTEAFF
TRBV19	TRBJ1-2	CASTPAGGTNYGYTF
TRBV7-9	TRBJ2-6	CASSSGANVLTF
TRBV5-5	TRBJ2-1	CASTTSGTPSYNEQFF